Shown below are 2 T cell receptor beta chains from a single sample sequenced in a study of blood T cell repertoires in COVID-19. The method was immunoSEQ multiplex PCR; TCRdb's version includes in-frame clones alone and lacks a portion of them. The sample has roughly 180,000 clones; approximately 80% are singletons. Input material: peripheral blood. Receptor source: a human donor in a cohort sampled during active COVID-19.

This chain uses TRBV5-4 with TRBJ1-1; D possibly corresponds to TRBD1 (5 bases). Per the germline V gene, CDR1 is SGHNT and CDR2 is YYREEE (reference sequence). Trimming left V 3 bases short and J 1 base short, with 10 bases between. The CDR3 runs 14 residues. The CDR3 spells CASSWLTENTEAFF. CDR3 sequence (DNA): TGTGCCAGCAGCTGGCTGACAGAGAACACTGAAGCTTTCTTT.

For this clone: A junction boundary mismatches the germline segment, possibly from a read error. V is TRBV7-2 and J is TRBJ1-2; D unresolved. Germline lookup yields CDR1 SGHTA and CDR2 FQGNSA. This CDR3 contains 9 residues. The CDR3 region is CASVPMAGF. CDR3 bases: TGTGCCAGCGTCCCCATGGCAGGATTC.